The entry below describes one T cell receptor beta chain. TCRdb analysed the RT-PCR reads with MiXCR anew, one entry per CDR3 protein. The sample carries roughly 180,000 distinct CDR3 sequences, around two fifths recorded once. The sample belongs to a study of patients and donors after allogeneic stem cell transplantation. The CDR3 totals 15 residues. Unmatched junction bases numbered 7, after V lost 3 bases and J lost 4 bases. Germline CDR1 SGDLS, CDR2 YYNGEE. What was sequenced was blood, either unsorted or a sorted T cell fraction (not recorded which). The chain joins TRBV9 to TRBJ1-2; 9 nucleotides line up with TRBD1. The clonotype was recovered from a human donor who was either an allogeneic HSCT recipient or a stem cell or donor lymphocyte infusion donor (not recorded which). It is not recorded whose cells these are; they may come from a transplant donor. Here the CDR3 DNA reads TGTGCCAGCAGCGATCCCGGGACAGGGCCCTATGGCTACACCTTC. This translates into CASSDPGTGPYGYTF.